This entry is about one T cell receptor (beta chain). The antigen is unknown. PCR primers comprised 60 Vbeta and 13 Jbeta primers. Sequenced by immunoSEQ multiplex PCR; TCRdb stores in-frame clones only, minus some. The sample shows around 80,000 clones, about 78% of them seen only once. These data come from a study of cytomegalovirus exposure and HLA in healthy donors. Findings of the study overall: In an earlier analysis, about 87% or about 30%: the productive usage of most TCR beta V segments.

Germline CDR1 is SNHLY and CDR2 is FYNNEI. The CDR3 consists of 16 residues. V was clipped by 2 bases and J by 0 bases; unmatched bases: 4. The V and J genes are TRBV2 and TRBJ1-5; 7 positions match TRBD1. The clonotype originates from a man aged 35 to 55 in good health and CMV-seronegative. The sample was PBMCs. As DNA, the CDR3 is TGTGCCAGCAGTGAATGGGGACAGTATAGCAATCAGCCCCAGCATTTT. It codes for CASSEWGQYSNQPQHF.